The 13 T cell receptor beta chains listed next were all sequenced from one sample in a study of CD8 T cells in Susac syndrome (dated by TCRdb to 2018 to 2020). The receptor library was made with the immunoSEQ multiplex PCR assay. RNA was extracted using the RNeasy kit, and roughly 0.45 to 1 microgram was reverse transcribed with random hexamers. TCRdb trimmed public reads at Q25 via fastp, called clones via MiXCR and kept in-frame beta chains. Each entry is one CDR3 protein sequence, shown with its most common DNA and genes. Within this sample are some 260,000 distinct CDR3 sequences, with 80% to 90% of them counted one time only. The ten largest clones take up about 0.11% of the sample. Sequenced material: CD8+ T cells from PBMCs. The receptors were sampled from a human donor with multiple sclerosis.

This chain uses TRBV9 with TRBJ1-2; D possibly corresponds to TRBD1 (6 bases). The V gene's germline CDR1 is SGDLS and CDR2 YYNGEE. The CDR3 contains 15 residues. V dropped 4 bases and J dropped 4 bases, with 17 bases sitting between them. CDR3 in amino acids: CASSPSGGSGYGYTF. For the CDR3, the DNA is TGTGCCAGCAGCCCCTCCGGGGGCAGTGGCTATGGCTACACCTTC.

The J gene is TRBJ2-3, the V gene TRBV10-1; 10 nucleotides line up with TRBD2. The CDR3 runs to 15 residues. CDR1 is WNHNN, CDR2 SYGVQD, per germline (reference sequence). Trimming took 9 bases from V and 4 from J; bases not matched to a gene: 10. CDR3 protein: CASSSTSGASDTQYF. The CDR3, as DNA: TGCGCCAGTTCCTCTACTAGCGGGGCGTCAGATACGCAGTATTTT.

CDR3 coding DNA: TGCGCCAGCAGCCAAGATCAGCGGCTAGCACTCAATGAGCAGTTCTTC. It yields the protein CASSQDQRLALNEQFF. The V and J genes are TRBV4-1 and TRBJ2-1; the D gene is possibly TRBD2 (5 bases). The germline V gene encodes CDR1 MGHRA and CDR2 YSYEKL. This CDR3 is built from 16 residues. Trimming removed 0 bases from V and 6 bases from J, with 15 bases in between.

The chain carries TRBV4-2 and TRBJ1-1, with TRBD1 as a possible D gene (5 bases). This CDR3 has 18 amino acids. V was pared by 0 bases and J by 2 bases, with 19 bases between. CDR1 and CDR2 from the germline V gene are LGHNA and YNFKEQ. CDR3 in DNA: TGTGCCAGCAGCCAAGATCTCTGGGGGTGGCACAAAAACACTGAAGCTTTCTTT. Translating gives CASSQDLWGWHKNTEAFF.

The chain employs TRBV20-1 and TRBJ2-7; possibly TRBD2 for D (6 bases). Germline V gives CDR1 DFQATT, CDR2 SNEGSKA (reference sequence). The CDR3 is 13 amino acids. Trimming cost V 0 bases and J 4 bases, with 10 bases left between them. CDR3 sequence reads: CSAREASDYEQYF. CDR3 sequence (DNA): TGCAGTGCTAGAGAAGCTAGCGATTACGAGCAGTACTTC.

This chain connects TRBV10-3 to TRBJ2-3, with D tentatively TRBD1 (7 bases). There are 17 residues in the CDR3. V lost 7 bases and J lost 3, with 23 bases in between. Germline V CDR1 and CDR2: ENHRY, SYGVKD. The CDR3 spells CAINQKRQGGRTDTQYF. CDR3 coding DNA: TGTGCCATCAACCAAAAGCGGCAGGGGGGAAGGACAGATACGCAGTATTTT.

This clonotype was seen a single time. V usage is TRBV29-1 and J usage is TRBJ2-7, with 7 bases matching TRBD1. The CDR3 covers 12 residues. Germline V gives CDR1 SQVTM, CDR2 ANQGSEA. V shed 3 bases and J 3 bases; nucleotides not matched to a gene: 2. The CDR3 sequence: CSVEGTDYEQYF. CDR3 sequence (DNA): TGCAGCGTTGAGGGGACAGACTACGAGCAGTACTTC.

This chain joins TRBV7-2 and TRBJ1-4; D is unclear. With 1 base removed from V and 8 bases from J, the gap between germline ends came to 11 bases. The CDR3 is 14 amino acids. The germline gives CDR1 SGHTA, CDR2 FQGNSA. CDR3 DNA sequence: TGTGCCAGCAGCTTAGGGCATATAAGGGAAAAACTGTTTTTT. Translating it yields CASSLGHIREKLFF.

The V and J genes are TRBV4-1 and TRBJ2-1; TRBD2 matches at 8 bases. Germline V CDR1 and CDR2: MGHRA, YSYEKL. This CDR3 spans 18 amino acids. The junction had 15 bases not matched to a gene; V was cut back by 1 base and J by 7 bases. The CDR3 region is CASSQAVVSGSSGNEQFF. Here the CDR3 DNA reads TGCGCCAGCAGCCAAGCCGTCGTCAGCGGGAGCTCTGGAAATGAGCAGTTCTTC.

V and J are TRBV14 and TRBJ2-5; 10 nucleotides line up with TRBD1. Looked up from germline, CDR1 is SGHDN and CDR2 is FVKESK. There are 15 residues in the CDR3. With V trimmed by 6 bases and J by 5 bases, 9 bases remained unmatched. The CDR3 nucleotides are TGTGCCAGCAGTCCTGGGACAGGGGCGTGGGAGACCCAGTACTTC. This sequence encodes CASSPGTGAWETQYF.

The chain carries TRBV5-4 and TRBJ2-7; a weak D match, TRBD1 (6 bases). The CDR3 is made up of 14 amino acids. From germline, CDR1 is SGHNT and CDR2 YYREEE (reference sequence). V was pared by 0 bases and J by 2 bases, with 9 bases between. This CDR3 reads CASSLAGDAYEQYF. The CDR3 nucleotides are TGTGCCAGCAGCTTGGCAGGGGACGCCTACGAGCAGTACTTC.

The CDR3 bases are TGTGCCACCAGCAACCGGGACAGGTTCTACGAGCAGTACTTC. Its translation: CATSNRDRFYEQYF. V is TRBV15 and J is TRBJ2-7, with TRBD1 matching 8 bases. V trimming: 4 bases; J trimming: 3 bases; junction bases outside the gene matches: 5. The CDR3 is made up of 14 amino acids. Germline CDR1 reads LNHNV; CDR2 reads YYDKDF (reference sequence).

V and J are TRBV12-3 or TRBV12-4 and TRBJ2-1; TRBD2 aligns across 7 bases. V gave up 6 bases and J gave up 9 bases; unmatched junction bases: 5. CDR3 length: 12 amino acids. The CDR3 reads CASSGLDPEQFF. CDR3 coding DNA: TGTGCCAGCAGCGGACTAGACCCTGAGCAGTTCTTC.